These 13 T cell receptor beta chains were all obtained from the same sample, sequenced in a study of shared clonotypes between healthy human individuals. In the naive CD8 group, cells lacked CD45RO and were positively selected for CCR7, so terminally differentiated effector memory CD45RA+ cells were left out. The table came from immunoSEQ multiplex PCR; TCRdb's copy has only in-frame clones and leaves some out. This table holds about 700,000 clones, under 95% found once. Sequencing used naive CD8+ T cells sorted from blood. The receptors here all came from a man aged 25 to 40 in good health.

The chain employs TRBV28 and TRBJ2-5; D gene unclear. V was shortened by 3 bases and J by 0 bases, with 11 bases between the two germline ends. The germline CDR1 and CDR2 sequences are MDHEN and SYDVKM. The CDR3 runs 15 residues. The DNA of the CDR3 is TGTGCCAGCAGTTTGTCAATTGACAACCAAGAGACCCAGTACTTC. Amino acid sequence: CASSLSIDNQETQYF.

The J gene is TRBJ2-2, the V gene TRBV29-1, with 15 bases that match TRBD2. The CDR3 contains 16 residues. The germline V gene has CDR1 SQVTM and CDR2 ANQGSEA. V shed 7 bases, J shed 6 bases, and the junction held 9 bases outside the gene matches. DNA of the CDR3: TGCAGCGCTGCCGAGGGACTAGCGGGAGGTTCCGGGGAGCTGTTTTTT. As protein: CSAAEGLAGGSGELFF.

The V and J genes are TRBV23-1 and TRBJ2-7; 7 bases match TRBD1. TRBV23-1 is treated as an ORF (open reading frame) with a function not yet certain. This CDR3 is built from 16 residues. With V trimmed by 3 bases and J by 2 bases, 10 bases remained unmatched. CDR3 sequence (DNA): TGCGCCAGCAGTCATCCTCCCGAGACAGGGACCTACGAGCAGTACTTC. It specifies CASSHPPETGTYEQYF.

This chain connects TRBV30 to TRBJ2-3; D gene uncertain. This CDR3 is built from 14 residues. Germline-derived CDR1 and CDR2 are GTSNPN and SVGIG (reference sequence). The germline V and J ends were trimmed by 0 bases and 2 bases, with 9 bases remaining between them. The CDR3 is CAWSVGSYTDTQYF. DNA for the CDR3: TGTGCCTGGAGTGTCGGGTCCTACACAGATACGCAGTATTTT. The variable domain in full, completed from reference TRBV30 and TRBJ2-3, reads SQTIHQWPATLVQPVGSPLSLECTVEGTSNPNLYWYRQAAGRGLQLLFYSVGIGQISSEVPQNLSASRPQDRQFILSSKKLLLSDSGFYLCAWSVGSYTDTQYFGPGTRLTVL.

Concerning this clone itself: Additional DNA sequences in this sample encode the identical CDR3. V gene TRBV7-9 combines with J gene TRBJ2-7, with TRBD1 as a possible D gene (6 bases). V shed 5 bases and J shed 3 bases, with 8 bases lying between them. This CDR3 region has 12 residues. From germline, CDR1 is SEHNR and CDR2 FQNEAQ (reference sequence). CDR3 protein: CASSPTGYEQYF. The CDR3, as DNA: TGTGCCAGCAGCCCGACAGGCTACGAGCAGTACTTC.

The chain joins TRBV5-8 to TRBJ1-5; D uncertain. Trimming removed 5 bases from V and 6 bases from J, with 18 bases in between. The CDR3 totals 15 residues. CDR1 is SGHTS, CDR2 YDEGEE, per germline. This CDR3 reads CASSTTPIWPQPQHF. In DNA form, the CDR3 reads TGTGCCAGCAGTACTACTCCGATTTGGCCTCAGCCCCAGCATTTT. Based on the CDR3 plus reference TRBV5-8 and TRBJ1-5, the full variable domain is EAGVTQSPTHLIKTRGQQATLRCSPISGHTSVYWYQQALGLGLQFLLWYDEGEERNRGNFPPRFSGRQFPNYSSELNVNALELEDSALYLCASSTTPIWPQPQHFGDGTRLSIL.

This clone has a handful of counts. The chain recombines TRBV5-8 with TRBJ2-1; D possibly corresponds to TRBD2 (5 bases). V gave up 3 bases and J gave up 3 bases, with 22 bases separating them. This CDR3 has 18 amino acids. The germline V gene has CDR1 SGHTS and CDR2 YDEGEE. CDR3 loop: CASSSPRGLLENYNEQFF. Here the CDR3 DNA reads TGTGCCAGCAGCTCACCCCGAGGACTGCTTGAGAACTACAATGAGCAGTTCTTC.

The chain links TRBV4-3 to TRBJ2-7; maybe TRBD2 (6 bases). This CDR3 has 16 amino acids. From germline, CDR1 is LGHNA and CDR2 YSLEER. V was cut by 0 bases and J by 0 bases, with 12 bases left in between. The CDR3: CASSQDFSGASYEQYF. CDR3 coding DNA: TGCGCCAGCAGCCAAGATTTCTCGGGAGCCTCCTACGAGCAGTACTTC.

The table lists this clone with a count of one. This chain joins TRBV7-9 and TRBJ2-7, with TRBD1 identical over 7 bases. This CDR3 has 14 amino acids. After removal of 3 bases from V and 7 bases from J, the junction contained 9 bases not matched to a gene. Germline values: CDR1 SEHNR, CDR2 FQNEAQ (reference sequence). The chain's CDR3 is CASSFGQGVGEQYF. The CDR3 bases are TGTGCCAGCAGCTTCGGTCAGGGGGTAGGTGAGCAGTACTTC.

This chain connects TRBV11-1 to TRBJ2-2, with D maybe TRBD2 (6 bases). Trimming removed 6 bases from V and 2 bases from J, with 16 bases in between. CDR1 is SGHAT, CDR2 FQDESV, per germline (reference sequence). The CDR3 has 16 amino acids. CDR3 DNA: TGTGCCAGCAGAGTGGCAAGCGGGCCTAACACCGGGGAGCTGTTTTTT. Its protein product is CASRVASGPNTGELFF. The full variable domain, its missing parts supplied by reference TRBV11-1 and TRBJ2-2, is EAEVAQSPRYKITEKSQAVAFWCDPISGHATLYWYRQILGQGPELLVQFQDESVVDDSQLPKDRFSAERLKGVDSTLKIQPAELGDSAMYLCASRVASGPNTGELFFGEGSRLTVL.

This rearrangement joins TRBV6-6 to TRBJ2-7; 9 nucleotides align to TRBD1. This CDR3 has 15 amino acids. Germline CDR1 is MNHNY and CDR2 is SVGAGI (reference sequence). V shed 5 bases, J shed 4 bases, and the junction held 9 bases outside the gene matches. The CDR3 protein is CASSALGQGRYEQYF. The CDR3 nucleotides read TGTGCCAGCAGTGCCCTAGGACAGGGGAGGTACGAGCAGTACTTC.

The V and J genes are TRBV4-2 and TRBJ2-7; D may be TRBD2 (5 bases). V lost 6 bases to trimming and J lost 1 base, with 10 bases between them. The CDR3 extends over 13 amino acids. The germline gives CDR1 LGHNA, CDR2 YNFKEQ. The CDR3 DNA is TGTGCCAGCAGTCCAGGACTGTCCTACGAGCAGTACTTC. This sequence encodes CASSPGLSYEQYF.

J is TRBJ2-7 and V is TRBV10-1, with 12 bases identical to TRBD1. The CDR3 length is 14 residues. Germline CDR1 and CDR2: WNHNN and SYGVQD (reference sequence). V was clipped by 6 bases and J by 5 bases; unmatched bases: 5. The chain's CDR3 is CASSSGTGGNEQYF. CDR3 coding DNA: TGCGCCAGCAGCTCCGGGACAGGGGGCAACGAGCAGTACTTC.